This TCR beta chain was found in a study of T-cell reconstitution after alpha-beta-depleted transplantation in children. Regarding the study as a whole: At the one-year point after transplant, T-cell counts and TCRbeta diversity were found to come mostly from T cells that had been newly produced. Several hundred expanded graft clones reportedly were the source of alpha-beta T cells about two months after transplant.

The V end was cut by 7 bases, the J end by 7 bases, with 18 bases between. The germline V gene encodes CDR1 SQVTM and CDR2 ANQGSEA. The CDR3 covers 13 residues. Only a few counts were recorded for this clonotype. The antigen is unknown. Construction of the TCRbeta library involved unique molecular identifiers. TCRdb reanalysed the PCR reads using MiXCR and keeps one entry per CDR3 protein. The top ten clones hold around 2% of a sample with fewer than 700,000 distinct CDR3 sequences, around 13% of them seen once. V usage is TRBV29-1 and J usage is TRBJ2-3; D gene unclear. This material consisted of PBMCs, mostly from graft donor cells, taken 360 days after TCRalphabeta/CD19-depleted stem cell transplant. The sequence came from a male patient aged 10 to 17 who had a stem cell transplant for acute myeloid leukemia, so the T cells may come from the graft donor. CDR3: CSAPTPTGYTQYF. The CDR3, as DNA: TGCAGCGCTCCGACCCCTACTGGTTATACGCAGTATTTT.